Following are 23 T cell receptor beta chains from one sample sequenced in a study of Graves' ophthalmopathy and Graves' hyperthyroidism. RNA transcripts were the template, and TCR beta CDR3 regions were amplified from them. RT-PCR in the first round used HTBI primers; a second-round multiplex PCR followed. TCRdb ran MiXCR on the multiplex PCR reads and lists one entry per CDR3 protein. The repertoire holds about 400,000 distinct CDR3 sequences, around 17% seen once, with roughly 1.4% in the top ten. Sequences were obtained from peripheral blood. These receptors all come from a woman aged 18-29 years with Graves' ophthalmopathy.

This clonotype was recorded at least ten times. J is TRBJ2-5 and V is TRBV30; possible D gene TRBD2, 6 bases. The CDR3 has 12 amino acids. Germline V lookup: CDR1 GTSNPN, CDR2 SVGIG (reference sequence). This chain's CDR3 is CELAALQETQYF. The CDR3 DNA is TGTGAGTTAGCGGCTCTTCAAGAGACCCAGTACTTC. Looking up the rest from reference TRBV30 and TRBJ2-5 gives the full variable domain: SQTIHQWPATLVQPVGSPLSLECTVEGTSNPNLYWYRQAAGRGLQLLFYSVGIGQISSEVPQNLSASRPQDRQFILSSKKLLLSDSGFYLCELAALQETQYFGPGTRLLVL.

This clonotype showed up many times. The chain has TRBV3-1 and TRBJ2-5; TRBD1 or TRBD2 may be the D gene (5 bases each). Germline V gene data show CDR1 as LGHDT and CDR2 as YNNKEL (reference sequence). This CDR3 is built from 18 residues. The V gene lost 0 bases and the J gene lost 0 bases, with 17 bases spanning the gap. This CDR3 is CASSQDFGQGVDQETQYF. The CDR3 nucleotides read TGTGCCAGCAGCCAAGATTTCGGGCAGGGAGTAGACCAAGAGACCCAGTACTTC.

The rearrangement uses TRBV11-2 and TRBJ2-7, with 8 bases lining up with TRBD2. J gave up 4 bases and V 5 bases, and 13 bases lay outside the gene matches. Germline V gene data show CDR1 as SGHAT and CDR2 as FQNNGV. This CDR3 is 16 amino acids long. CDR3 in DNA: TGTGCCAGCAGCCCAGGATTCCGGGGGGGGGAGTACGAGCAGTACTTC. Its translation is CASSPGFRGGEYEQYF.

CDR3 loop: CASSLGRGSNYGYTF. The CDR3 bases are TGTGCCAGCAGCTTAGGGAGGGGCTCTAACTATGGCTACACCTTC. V usage is TRBV7-2 and J usage is TRBJ1-2, with D possibly being TRBD1 (5 bases). From germline, CDR1 is SGHTA and CDR2 FQGNSA. The CDR3 spans 15 residues. V was trimmed by 1 base and J by 0 bases, leaving 9 bases between them.

This clonotype has a handful of counts. The chain combines TRBV7-2 with TRBJ1-1; TRBD1 aligns across 9 bases. The CDR3 contains 14 residues. Unmatched junction bases numbered 9, after V lost 2 bases and J lost 11 bases. From germline, CDR1 is SGHTA and CDR2 FQGNSA. CDR3 sequence: CASSLRGQGFGAFF. The CDR3 coding sequence is TGTGCCAGCAGCTTAAGGGGACAGGGATTCGGCGCTTTCTTT.

This clonotype was observed at least ten times. The CDR3 nucleotides are TGTGCCAGCAGCCCCCTGGGCACCCTCTACGAGCAGTACTTC. Its protein is CASSPLGTLYEQYF. The V call is TRBV12-3 or TRBV12-4, the J call TRBJ2-7; D unclear. This CDR3 has 14 residues. Trimming stripped 6 bases from V and 3 bases from J, with 15 bases between.

This rearrangement joins TRBV12-3 or TRBV12-4 to TRBJ1-1, with D possibly matching TRBD1 (6 bases). CDR3 length: 13 amino acids. The V end lost 7 bases, the J end lost 5 bases, and 14 bases lay between the germline ends. CDR3: CASNEGVRTEAFF. CDR3 nucleotides: TGTGCCAGCAACGAGGGGGTACGAACTGAAGCTTTCTTT.

This clonotype was counted at least ten times. The rearrangement links TRBV5-1 to TRBJ2-2; perhaps D is TRBD1 or TRBD2 (5 bases each). Germline V CDR1 and CDR2: SGHRS, YFSETQ. This CDR3 has 14 residues. V was pared by 0 bases and J by 6 bases, with 9 bases between. The chain's CDR3 is CASSLGPGPGELFF. The CDR3 DNA reads as TGCGCCAGCAGCTTGGGGCCGGGACCCGGGGAGCTGTTTTTT.

The rearrangement uses TRBV18 and TRBJ2-5; the D is unclear. The CDR3 is made up of 12 amino acids. Between the trimmed V and J ends, which lost 6 bases and 5 bases, there was a span of 10 bases. Germline V gene data show CDR1 as KGHSH and CDR2 as LQKENI. DNA for the CDR3: TGTGCCAGCTCTCATCCAATGGAGACCCAGTACTTC. It translates to CASSHPMETQYF.

This clonotype came up many times. The rearrangement links TRBV6-2 or TRBV6-3 to TRBJ1-1, with a possible D match to TRBD1 (5 bases). Germline values: CDR1 MNHEY, CDR2 SVGEGT. V gave up 4 bases and J gave up 0 bases, with 12 bases separating them. The CDR3 length is 15 residues. CDR3: CASSLVGGVNTEAFF. CDR3 nucleotide sequence: TGTGCCAGCAGTTTAGTGGGGGGAGTGAACACTGAAGCTTTCTTT.

There are many counts of this clonotype. The chain uses TRBV6-5 and TRBJ2-5; a possible D gene is TRBD2 (6 bases). V lost 7 bases to trimming and J lost 3 bases, with 27 bases between them. This CDR3 spans 18 amino acids. Germline loops: CDR1 MNHEY, CDR2 SVGAGI. CDR3 residues: CASTTAIGTSGPEETQYF. Here the CDR3 DNA reads TGTGCCAGCACCACTGCAATCGGGACTTCGGGGCCTGAAGAGACCCAGTACTTC.

In this sample, this clonotype turned up many times. V usage is TRBV12-3 or TRBV12-4 and J usage is TRBJ1-3, with 7 bases identical to TRBD1. V trimming: 6 bases; J trimming: 2 bases; junction bases outside the gene matches: 7. The CDR3 loop spans 15 amino acids. CDR3 DNA sequence: TGTGCCAGCAGCCAGAACAGGGGACCTGGAAACACCATATATTTT. Its protein is CASSQNRGPGNTIYF.

This clonotype was counted many times. V and J are TRBV5-5 and TRBJ2-5; 7 bases fit TRBD1. CDR1 is SGHKS and CDR2 is YYEKEE in the germline V gene (reference sequence). The CDR3 loop spans 15 amino acids. J lost 3 bases, V lost 4 bases, and 9 bases had no gene match. This CDR3 reads CASSASGTVKETQYF. The CDR3 coding sequence is TGTGCCAGCAGCGCGTCCGGGACAGTTAAAGAGACCCAGTACTTC.

This clonotype was counted a few times. The chain combines TRBV6-2 or TRBV6-3 with TRBJ2-5, with D possibly being TRBD1 (5 bases). V was shortened by 7 bases and J by 1 base, with 7 bases between the two germline ends. CDR3 length: 12 amino acids. Germline V gene sequence: CDR1 MNHEY, CDR2 SVGEGT. In DNA, the CDR3 is TGTGCCAGCACGCAGGGCCAAGAGACCCAGTACTTC. It specifies CASTQGQETQYF.

This clonotype was seen ten or more times. This chain uses TRBV25-1 with TRBJ1-5, with 7 bases aligning to TRBD1. CDR1 and CDR2 from the germline V gene are MGHDK and SYGVNS. CDR3 size: 14 residues. V shed 7 bases and J 1 base; nucleotides not matched to a gene: 4. The CDR3 sequence: CASTEGGSNQPQHF. Here the CDR3 DNA reads TGTGCCAGCACCGAAGGGGGCAGCAATCAGCCCCAGCATTTT.

The genes are TRBV18 and TRBJ2-6, with 7 bases aligning to TRBD1. Germline V CDR1 and CDR2: KGHSH, LQKENI. This CDR3 is 16 amino acids long. The V segment lost 3 bases and the J segment 2 bases; nucleotides outside the gene matches: 4. The CDR3 DNA follows: TGTGCCAGCTCACCGACAGGGTCGCCTGGGGCCAACGTCCTGACTTTC. Translated: CASSPTGSPGANVLTF.

This clonotype showed up many times. The V gene is TRBV6-1, the J gene TRBJ2-6; possibly TRBD2 for D (5 bases). CDR3 length equals 15 residues. V lost 2 bases, J lost 2 bases, and 7 bases lay in between. Germline CDR1 and CDR2: MNHNS and SASEGT. CDR3 sequence reads: CASSEPGAGANVLTF. The DNA for the CDR3 is TGTGCCAGCAGTGAACCCGGGGCTGGGGCCAACGTCCTGACTTTC.

The rearrangement links TRBV20-1 to TRBJ2-5; possibly TRBD2 for D (5 bases). This CDR3 has 14 amino acids. The germline V gene has CDR1 DFQATT and CDR2 SNEGSKA (reference sequence). V lost 0 bases and J lost 5, with 13 bases in between. CDR3 sequence (DNA): TGCAGTGCTAGAGATATCGCCGAGGGCGAGACCCAGTACTTC. Its translation: CSARDIAEGETQYF.

Ten or more counts support this clonotype. The CDR3 loop reads CASSQVRASTQETQYF. The CDR3 coding sequence is TGTGCCAGCAGCCAAGTTCGGGCTAGCACCCAAGAGACCCAGTACTTC. The genes are TRBV4-2 and TRBJ2-5; TRBD2 might be the D (5 bases). The germline gives CDR1 LGHNA, CDR2 YNFKEQ. Trimming pared 1 base from V and 1 base from J, leaving 13 bases between. CDR3 length: 16 amino acids.

This clonotype was seen ten or more times. The gene calls are TRBV11-2 and TRBJ1-3, with D possibly matching TRBD1 (6 bases). The CDR3 length is 16 residues. Germline V gene data show CDR1 as SGHAT and CDR2 as FQNNGV. Trimming removed 6 bases from V and 1 base from J, with 16 bases in between. CDR3: CASSSQQGNSGNTIYF. DNA of the CDR3: TGTGCCAGCAGTTCACAACAGGGAAATTCTGGAAACACCATATATTTT.

This clonotype was recorded at least ten times. V gene TRBV19 combines with J gene TRBJ1-1; 7 bases line up with TRBD1. V gave up 6 bases and J gave up 7 bases; unmatched junction bases: 2. The CDR3 is 11 amino acids. Looked up from germline, CDR1 is LNHDA and CDR2 is SQIVND (reference sequence). CDR3 sequence reads: CASRQGNEAFF. CDR3 nucleotides: TGTGCCAGTAGACAGGGGAATGAAGCTTTCTTT.

This clonotype was seen a few times. The chain employs TRBV20-1 and TRBJ2-5; perhaps TRBD2 as D (6 bases). The CDR3 consists of 13 residues. The germline V gene has CDR1 DFQATT and CDR2 SNEGSKA (reference sequence). V dropped 1 base and J dropped 4 bases, with 10 bases sitting between them. CDR3 in amino acids: CSARVAGRETQYF. The DNA for the CDR3 is TGCAGTGCTAGAGTTGCGGGAAGAGAGACCCAGTACTTC.

The genes are TRBV20-1 and TRBJ1-3; D not certain. V was cut by 4 bases and J by 0 bases, with 7 bases left in between. The CDR3 covers 13 residues. Germline V CDR1 and CDR2: DFQATT, SNEGSKA (reference sequence). CDR3 DNA: TGCAGTGCTAAGCCGTTCTCTGGAAACACCATATATTTT. Translation: CSAKPFSGNTIYF.